This TCR beta chain came from a study of OX40 agonist ivuxolimab in advanced cancers. The CDR3 sequence is 14 residues long. From germline, CDR1 is KGHSY and CDR2 FQNENV. Trimming took off 4 bases at V and 2 bases at J, with 10 bases between the two ends. Profiled with immunoSEQ multiplex PCR; TCRdb holds only in-frame clones, not every one. The table records 60,000 to 80,000 clones, 84% of them present only once. This receptor was obtained from an adult with an advanced solid tumor such as melanoma, head and neck, liver or kidney cancer. The chain combines TRBV16 with TRBJ2-3, with D tentatively TRBD2 (6 bases). Material: CD4+ or CD8+ T cells sorted from blood, obtained in a trial of the OX40 agonist ivuxolimab. The CDR3 loop is CASSLGTFTDTQYF. The CDR3 DNA sequence: TGTGCCAGCAGCCTCGGGACTTTCACAGATACGCAGTATTTT.